This entry is about one T cell receptor (beta chain). A much bigger clone sits one base away, suggesting this may be a read error. The data were taken from a study of tumor-infiltrating lymphocytes in primary liver carcinoma. Germline DNA was also extracted, with blood RNA taken from unsorted whole blood. With a constant-region primer, TCR beta cDNA was made from around 520 ng of total RNA. Modified slightly, ARM-PCR produced TCR beta libraries over three nested multiplex PCR rounds. A single record per CDR3 protein comes from TCRdb applying MiXCR to the multiplex PCR reads. The sample records about 350,000 distinct CDR3 sequences, about two thirds being singletons. The receptor's source is a man aged 40-49 years with primary liver carcinoma and hepatitis B virus infection. The sample was peripheral blood.

The CDR3 DNA follows: TGTGCCAGCAGCCCACAGGGGGGTCGGCCCCAGCATTTT. Amino acid sequence: CASSPQGGRPQHF. V gene TRBV11-2 combines with J gene TRBJ1-5; 8 nucleotides agree with TRBD1. Trimming took 5 bases from V and 9 from J; bases not matched to a gene: 6. The germline V gene encodes CDR1 SGHAT and CDR2 FQNNGV. The CDR3 runs 13 residues. Combining the CDR3 with reference TRBV11-2 and TRBJ1-5 gives the whole variable domain EAGVAQSPRYKIIEKRQSVAFWCNPISGHATLYWYQQILGQGPKLLIQFQNNGVVDDSQLPKDRFSAERLKGVDSTLKIQPAKLEDSAVYLCASSPQGGRPQHFGDGTRLSIL.